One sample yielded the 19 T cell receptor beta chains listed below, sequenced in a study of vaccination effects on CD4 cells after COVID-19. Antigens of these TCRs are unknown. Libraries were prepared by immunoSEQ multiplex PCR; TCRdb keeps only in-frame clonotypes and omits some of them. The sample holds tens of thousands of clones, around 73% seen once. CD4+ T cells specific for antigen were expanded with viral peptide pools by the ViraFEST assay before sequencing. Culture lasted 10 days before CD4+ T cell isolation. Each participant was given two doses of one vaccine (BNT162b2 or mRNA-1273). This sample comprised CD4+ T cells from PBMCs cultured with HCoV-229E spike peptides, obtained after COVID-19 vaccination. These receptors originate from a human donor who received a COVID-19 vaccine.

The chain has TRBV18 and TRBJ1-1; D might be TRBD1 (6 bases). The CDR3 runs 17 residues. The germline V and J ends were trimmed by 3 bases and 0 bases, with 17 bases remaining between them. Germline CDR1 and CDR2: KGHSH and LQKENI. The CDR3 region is CASSPLSDRPLNTEAFF. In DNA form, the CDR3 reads TGTGCCAGCTCACCTCTTTCAGACAGGCCATTGAACACTGAAGCTTTCTTT.

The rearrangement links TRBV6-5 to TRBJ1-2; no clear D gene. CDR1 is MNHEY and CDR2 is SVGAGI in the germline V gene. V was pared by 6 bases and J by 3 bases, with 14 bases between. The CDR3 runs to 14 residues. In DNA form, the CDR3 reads TGTGCCAGCAGCTCGGACGGAGCCTACTATGGCTACACCTTC. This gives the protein CASSSDGAYYGYTF.

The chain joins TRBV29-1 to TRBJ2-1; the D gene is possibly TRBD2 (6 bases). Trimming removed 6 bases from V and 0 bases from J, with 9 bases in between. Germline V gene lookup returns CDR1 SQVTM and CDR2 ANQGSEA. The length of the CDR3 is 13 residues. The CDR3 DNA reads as TGCAGCGTGGGGGGTAGCTCCTACAATGAGCAGTTCTTC. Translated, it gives CSVGGSSYNEQFF.

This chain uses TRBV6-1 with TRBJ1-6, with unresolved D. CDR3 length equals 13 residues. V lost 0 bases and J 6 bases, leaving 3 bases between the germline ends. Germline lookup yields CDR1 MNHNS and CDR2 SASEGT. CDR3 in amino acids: CASSEATNSPLHF. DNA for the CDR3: TGTGCCAGCAGTGAAGCGACTAATTCACCCCTCCACTTT.

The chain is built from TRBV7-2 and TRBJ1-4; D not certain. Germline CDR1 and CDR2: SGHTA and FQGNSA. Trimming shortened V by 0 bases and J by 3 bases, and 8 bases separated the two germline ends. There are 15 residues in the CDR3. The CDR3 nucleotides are TGTGCCAGCAGCTTAGCGCCCGGGGCTAATGAAAAACTGTTTTTT. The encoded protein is CASSLAPGANEKLFF.

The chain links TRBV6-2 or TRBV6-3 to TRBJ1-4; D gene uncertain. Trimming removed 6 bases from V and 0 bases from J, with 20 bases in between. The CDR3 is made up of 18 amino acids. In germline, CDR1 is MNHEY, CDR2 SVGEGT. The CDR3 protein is CASSLDLKRLATNEKLFF. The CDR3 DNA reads TGTGCCAGCAGCCTTGACCTGAAGAGGCTGGCAACTAATGAAAAACTGTTTTTT.

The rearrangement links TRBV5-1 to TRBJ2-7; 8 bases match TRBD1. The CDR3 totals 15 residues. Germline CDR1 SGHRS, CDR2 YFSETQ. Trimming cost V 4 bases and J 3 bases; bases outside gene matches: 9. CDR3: CASSPGTGGYYEQYV. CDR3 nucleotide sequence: TGCGCCAGCAGCCCGGGGACAGGCGGCTACTACGAGCAGTACGTC.

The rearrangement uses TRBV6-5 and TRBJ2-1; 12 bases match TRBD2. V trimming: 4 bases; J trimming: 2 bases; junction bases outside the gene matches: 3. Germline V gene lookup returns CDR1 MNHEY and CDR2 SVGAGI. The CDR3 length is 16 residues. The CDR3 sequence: CASSSSGGAPYNEQFF. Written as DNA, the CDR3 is TGTGCCAGCAGTTCTAGCGGGGGGGCCCCCTACAATGAGCAGTTCTTC.

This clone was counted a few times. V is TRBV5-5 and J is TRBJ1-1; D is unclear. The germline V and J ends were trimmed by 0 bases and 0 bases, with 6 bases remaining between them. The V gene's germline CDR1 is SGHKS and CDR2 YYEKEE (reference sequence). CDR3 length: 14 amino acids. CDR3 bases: TGTGCCAGCAGCTTGGACGGGATGAACACTGAAGCTTTCTTT. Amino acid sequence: CASSLDGMNTEAFF.

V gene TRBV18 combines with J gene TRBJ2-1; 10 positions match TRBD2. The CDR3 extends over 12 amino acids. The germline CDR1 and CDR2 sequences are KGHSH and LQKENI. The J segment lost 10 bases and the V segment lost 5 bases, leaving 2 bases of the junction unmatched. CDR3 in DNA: TGTGCCAGCTCAGGGGGACTAGCGGAGCAGTTCTTC. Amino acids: CASSGGLAEQFF.

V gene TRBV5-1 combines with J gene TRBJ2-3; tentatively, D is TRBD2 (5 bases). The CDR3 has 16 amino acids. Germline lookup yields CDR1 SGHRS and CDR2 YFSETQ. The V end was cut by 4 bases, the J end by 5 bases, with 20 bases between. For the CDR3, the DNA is TGCGCCAGCAGCGTAGGTAGAGGTTTCGGGATAGATACGCAGTATTTT. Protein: CASSVGRGFGIDTQYF.

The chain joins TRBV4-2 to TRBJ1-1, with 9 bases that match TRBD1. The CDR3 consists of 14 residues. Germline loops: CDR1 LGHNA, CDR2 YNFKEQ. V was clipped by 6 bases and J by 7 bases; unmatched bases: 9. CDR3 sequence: CASRRPGQGIEAFF. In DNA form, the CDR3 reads TGTGCCAGCAGACGCCCGGGACAGGGAATTGAAGCTTTCTTT.

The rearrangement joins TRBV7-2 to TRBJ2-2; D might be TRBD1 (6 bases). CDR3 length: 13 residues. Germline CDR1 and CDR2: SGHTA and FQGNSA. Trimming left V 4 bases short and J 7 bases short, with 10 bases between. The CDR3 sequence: CASSSQGNGELFF. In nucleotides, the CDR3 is TGTGCCAGCAGCTCACAGGGAAACGGGGAGCTGTTTTTT.

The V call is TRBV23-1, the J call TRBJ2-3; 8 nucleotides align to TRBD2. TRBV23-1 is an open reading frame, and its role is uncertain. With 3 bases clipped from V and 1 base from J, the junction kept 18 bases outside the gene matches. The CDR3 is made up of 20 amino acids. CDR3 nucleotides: TGCGCCAGCAGTCAGTTCACTAGCGGTTCTCCGACTAGGGGCACAGATACGCAGTATTTT. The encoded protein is CASSQFTSGSPTRGTDTQYF.

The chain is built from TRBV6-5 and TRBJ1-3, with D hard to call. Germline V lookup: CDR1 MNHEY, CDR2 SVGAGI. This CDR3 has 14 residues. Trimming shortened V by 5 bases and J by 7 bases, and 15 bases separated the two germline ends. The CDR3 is CASSPRTEANTIYF. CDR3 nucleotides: TGTGCCAGCAGTCCGAGGACTGAGGCTAACACCATATATTTT.

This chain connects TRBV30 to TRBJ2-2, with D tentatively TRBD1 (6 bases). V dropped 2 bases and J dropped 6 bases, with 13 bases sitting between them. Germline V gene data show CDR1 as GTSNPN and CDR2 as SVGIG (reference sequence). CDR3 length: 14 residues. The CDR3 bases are TGTGCCTGGAGTCATCAGGGGATTCCCGGGGAGCTGTTTTTT. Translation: CAWSHQGIPGELFF.

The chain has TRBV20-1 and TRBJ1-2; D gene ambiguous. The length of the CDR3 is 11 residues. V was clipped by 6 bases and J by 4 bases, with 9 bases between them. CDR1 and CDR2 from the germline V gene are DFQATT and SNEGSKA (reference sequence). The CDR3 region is CSAPGRYGYTF. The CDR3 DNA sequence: TGCAGTGCCCCGGGCCGCTATGGCTACACCTTC.

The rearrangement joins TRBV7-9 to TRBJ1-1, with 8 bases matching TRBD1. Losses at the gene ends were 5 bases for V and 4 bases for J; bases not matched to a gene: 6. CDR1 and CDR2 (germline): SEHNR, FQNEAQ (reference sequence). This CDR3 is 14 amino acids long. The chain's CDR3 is CASSIQGGITEAFF. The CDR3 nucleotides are TGTGCCAGCAGCATACAGGGGGGGATCACTGAAGCTTTCTTT.

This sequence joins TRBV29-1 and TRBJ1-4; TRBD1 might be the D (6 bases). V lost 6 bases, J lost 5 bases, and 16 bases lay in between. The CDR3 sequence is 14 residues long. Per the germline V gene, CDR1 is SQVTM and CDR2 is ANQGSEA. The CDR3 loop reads CSVPLGGGNEKLFF. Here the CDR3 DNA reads TGCAGCGTACCCCTTGGGGGGGGCAATGAAAAACTGTTTTTT.